This is a list of T cell receptor beta chains from one sample in a study of CD8 T cells in Susac syndrome. TCRdb passed the immunoSEQ multiplex PCR reads through MiXCR, listing each CDR3 protein once. Of approximately 150,000 distinct CDR3 sequences listed, roughly 92% are singletons. The sequenced sample consisted of CD4+ T cells from PBMCs. These receptors all stem from a human donor with multiple sclerosis. Each CDR3 is given without its conserved first and last residue.

j_call: TRBJ1-2; v_call: TRBV7-2; cdr3_aa: ASSLGTSGYGYT
j_call: TRBJ2-1; v_call: TRBV5-1; cdr3_aa: ASSLEVYPYNEQF
j_call: TRBJ2-1; v_call: TRBV18; cdr3_aa: ASSPPGQNYNEQF
j_call: TRBJ2-7; v_call: TRBV3-1; cdr3_aa: ASSQGDSLYEQY
j_call: TRBJ1-1; v_call: TRBV30; cdr3_aa: AWSVERALSTEAF
j_call: TRBJ1-1; v_call: TRBV4-3; cdr3_aa: ASSQERRAEAF
j_call: TRBJ1-2; v_call: TRBV12-5; cdr3_aa: ASGSNRGTYGYT
j_call: TRBJ2-1; v_call: TRBV4-1; cdr3_aa: ASSQEPVWSYNEQF
j_call: TRBJ1-3; v_call: TRBV6-1; cdr3_aa: ASSTTFTGLGNTIY
j_call: TRBJ2-5; v_call: TRBV6-5; cdr3_aa: ASTNSGRETQY
j_call: TRBJ1-2; v_call: TRBV28; cdr3_aa: ASSPPRQTVYGYT
j_call: TRBJ2-1; v_call: TRBV20-1; cdr3_aa: SARERGPYNEQF
j_call: TRBJ1-1; v_call: TRBV4-2; cdr3_aa: ASSQDGGAGGRTEAF
j_call: TRBJ2-4; v_call: TRBV18; cdr3_aa: ASSPAGQGANIQY
j_call: TRBJ2-6; v_call: TRBV28; cdr3_aa: ASIGSSSGANVLT
j_call: TRBJ1-1; v_call: TRBV5-1; cdr3_aa: ASRLGTGNGNTEAF
j_call: TRBJ2-5; v_call: TRBV5-1; cdr3_aa: ASSTEGETQY
j_call: TRBJ2-1; v_call: TRBV6-1; cdr3_aa: ASSEFPGSYNEQF
j_call: TRBJ2-5; v_call: TRBV19; cdr3_aa: ASSNLGTQY
j_call: TRBJ2-1; v_call: TRBV6-2/TRBV6-3; cdr3_aa: ASSYQREGYEQF
j_call: TRBJ2-3; v_call: TRBV11-2; cdr3_aa: ASSPYRAGGRDTQY
j_call: TRBJ1-5; v_call: TRBV27; cdr3_aa: ASAFWGQPQH
j_call: TRBJ2-1; v_call: TRBV7-9; cdr3_aa: ARKGQGSSIWSFSEQF
j_call: TRBJ2-3; v_call: TRBV5-8; cdr3_aa: ASSSADGPSSGTSTDTQY
j_call: TRBJ2-1; v_call: TRBV3-1; cdr3_aa: ASSPTRQTYNEQF
j_call: TRBJ1-2; v_call: TRBV6-2/TRBV6-3; cdr3_aa: ASGDNYGYT
j_call: TRBJ2-1; v_call: TRBV15; cdr3_aa: ATSTHRLAGVVYNEQF
j_call: TRBJ1-1; v_call: TRBV19; cdr3_aa: ASSKVANTEAF
j_call: TRBJ1-2; v_call: TRBV4-1; cdr3_aa: ASSQGEGARVSGYT
j_call: TRBJ1-1; v_call: TRBV27; cdr3_aa: ASSFSRGGASAF
j_call: TRBJ2-7; v_call: TRBV20-1; cdr3_aa: SVGQGNEQY
j_call: TRBJ1-2; v_call: TRBV30; cdr3_aa: AWSALNYGYT
j_call: TRBJ1-5; v_call: TRBV12-3/TRBV12-4; cdr3_aa: ASSFKSNSNQPQH
j_call: TRBJ1-1; v_call: TRBV6-6; cdr3_aa: ASSSLDGSKAF
j_call: TRBJ2-1; v_call: TRBV7-2; cdr3_aa: ASSLTYSLEQF
j_call: TRBJ1-1; v_call: TRBV29-1; cdr3_aa: SVGVQETEAF
j_call: TRBJ2-7; v_call: TRBV7-3; cdr3_aa: ASSLLGGINEQY
j_call: TRBJ1-1; v_call: TRBV2; cdr3_aa: ASRGDSWLAAF
j_call: TRBJ2-3; v_call: TRBV7-9; cdr3_aa: ASSLFGGRGPTDTQY
j_call: TRBJ2-3; v_call: TRBV12-3/TRBV12-4; cdr3_aa: ASGSWGVEDTQY
j_call: TRBJ2-4; v_call: TRBV4-3; cdr3_aa: ASSQEVPPGGVNIQY
j_call: TRBJ2-2; v_call: TRBV2; cdr3_aa: ASSELENTGELF
j_call: TRBJ1-5; v_call: TRBV6-2/TRBV6-3; cdr3_aa: ASSYSSGRDQPQH
j_call: TRBJ1-1; v_call: TRBV10-3; cdr3_aa: AISEPQRHTEAF
j_call: TRBJ1-1; v_call: TRBV5-5; cdr3_aa: ASSLDLRGSVMAEAF
j_call: TRBJ2-3; v_call: TRBV7-2; cdr3_aa: ASSFRGRFADTQY
j_call: TRBJ2-5; v_call: TRBV5-4; cdr3_aa: ASSLDQGQTQY
j_call: TRBJ2-1; v_call: TRBV20-1; cdr3_aa: SLSTGGSNEQF
j_call: TRBJ2-5; v_call: TRBV20-1; cdr3_aa: SVKKNRGGETQY
j_call: TRBJ1-1; v_call: TRBV7-3; cdr3_aa: ASSRAMNTEAF
j_call: TRBJ2-6; v_call: TRBV19; cdr3_aa: ASSVTWTPSSGANVLT
j_call: TRBJ2-7; v_call: TRBV9; cdr3_aa: ASSEGTHTYEQY